The clone carrying this T cell receptor (beta chain) was counted many times. The antigen is not known. The sample belongs to a study of T cells in Graves' hyperthyroidism and ophthalmopathy. Trimming cost V 2 bases and J 5 bases, with 6 bases left between them. CDR3 length: 13 residues. From germline, CDR1 is SEHNR and CDR2 FQNEAQ (reference sequence). Points from the study as a whole: It was a median around 6 months before onset that the model predicted ophthalmopathy.

TCR beta CDR3 regions were amplified from RNA. The study used the HTBI primer set for a first-round RT-PCR of the TCR CDR3. TCRdb re-analysed the multiplex PCR reads in MiXCR, keeping a single row per CDR3 protein. The data show over 650,000 distinct CDR3 sequences, roughly 45% seen once. The genes are TRBV7-9 and TRBJ1-4, with unresolved D. The sample consisted of peripheral blood or thyroid tissue (not recorded which). This TCR was sampled from an adult man with Graves' disease, either hyperthyroidism or ophthalmopathy (not recorded which). DNA of the CDR3: TGTGCCAGCAGCTTACGGCAGAATGAAAAACTGTTTTTT. It encodes CASSLRQNEKLFF. Drawing the rest from reference TRBV7-9 and TRBJ1-4, the complete variable domain is DTGVSQNPRHKITKRGQNVTFRCDPISEHNRLYWYRQTLGQGPEFLTYFQNEAQLEKSRLLSDRFSAERPKGSFSTLEIQRTEQGDSAMYLCASSLRQNEKLFFGSGTQLSVL.